The clone carrying this T cell receptor (beta chain) was counted a single time. Its target is unknown. TCRdb passed the 5' RACE reads through MiXCR, listing each CDR3 protein once. This sample has roughly 100,000 distinct CDR3 sequences, with 24% found just once. These data come from a study of CD8 T cells in ankylosing spondylitis. Findings and caveats of the study: In the blood and synovial fluid of reactive arthritis, some motif variants had been previously reported.

V was shortened by 4 bases and J by 8 bases, with 17 bases between the two germline ends. The CDR3 is made up of 14 amino acids. Germline CDR1 is SGHTA and CDR2 is FQGNSA. Sequencing used synovial fluid, either unsorted or a sorted T cell fraction (not recorded which). This TCR derives from a male donor with ankylosing spondylitis. J is TRBJ1-2 and V is TRBV7-2, with D possibly being TRBD1 (5 bases). This CDR3 is CASSSRTREGGYTF. DNA of the CDR3: TGTGCCAGCAGCTCCAGGACCAGGGAGGGAGGCTACACCTTC. Full variable domain (remainder filled in from reference TRBV7-2 and TRBJ1-2): GAGVSQSPSNKVTEKGKDVELRCDPISGHTALYWYRQSLGQGLEFLIYFQGNSAPDKSGLPSDRFSAERTGGSVSTLTIQRTQQEDSAVYLCASSSRTREGGYTFGSGTRLTVV.